This is a list of T cell receptor beta chains from one sample in a study of response to subunit inactivated influenza vaccine. TCRdb re-called the RT-PCR reads with MiXCR, one entry per CDR3 protein. The sample has approximately 500,000 distinct CDR3 sequences, over 10% seen once. The sequencing used PBMCs from blood, collected roughly 46 days after vaccination. The receptor source for this set is a man in his fifties or sixties who received an inactivated influenza vaccine. Each CDR3 is given without its conserved first and last residue.

>TRBJ1-5|TRBV7-2|13
ASSLAGTWDQPQH
>TRBJ2-3|TRBV20-1|14
SARGTSGWGTDTQY
>TRBJ2-7|TRBV9|13
ASSSTDWGVTEQY
>TRBJ1-2|TRBV7-2|14
ASSLVTGGYNYGYT
>TRBJ2-2|TRBV6-2/TRBV6-3|13
ASKPGQGISGELF
>TRBJ2-7|TRBV10-3|9
ATQGGREQY
>TRBJ2-1|TRBV20-1|15
SARDPMPGGGYNEQF
>TRBJ2-5|TRBV28|11
ASSLSGPETQY
>TRBJ1-1|TRBV7-9|11
ASSLYVEGEAF
>TRBJ1-1|TRBV6-2/TRBV6-3|12
ASSSGQGLTEAF
>TRBJ2-7|TRBV4-2|13
ASSQEGRNPYEQY
>TRBJ2-3|TRBV4-1|15
ASSRGASGGVLDTQY
>TRBJ1-4|TRBV20-1|14
SARETREATNEKLF
>TRBJ2-1|TRBV5-5|13
ASSSRDREYNEQF
>TRBJ2-7|TRBV10-3|12
AITQGQGAYEQY
>TRBJ2-1|TRBV5-4|18
ASSLDRGLAGGSSYNEQF
>TRBJ2-5|TRBV19|11
ASSIQSQETQY
>TRBJ2-1|TRBV30|9
AWGQLNEQF
>TRBJ1-4|TRBV5-1|14
ASSLSHGTGDEKLF
>TRBJ2-6|TRBV11-2|12
ASSATSGANVLT
>TRBJ2-2|TRBV12-3/TRBV12-4|12
ASSSDRVTGELF
>TRBJ2-2|TRBV7-9|14
ASSFGQGDRAGELF
>TRBJ1-2|TRBV28|10
ASSRTGDGYT
>TRBJ1-1|TRBV3-1|13
ASSQDFVGGAEAF
>TRBJ2-7|TRBV20-1|11
SARLALTYEQY
>TRBJ2-5|TRBV7-2|13
ASSFGTGTWETQY